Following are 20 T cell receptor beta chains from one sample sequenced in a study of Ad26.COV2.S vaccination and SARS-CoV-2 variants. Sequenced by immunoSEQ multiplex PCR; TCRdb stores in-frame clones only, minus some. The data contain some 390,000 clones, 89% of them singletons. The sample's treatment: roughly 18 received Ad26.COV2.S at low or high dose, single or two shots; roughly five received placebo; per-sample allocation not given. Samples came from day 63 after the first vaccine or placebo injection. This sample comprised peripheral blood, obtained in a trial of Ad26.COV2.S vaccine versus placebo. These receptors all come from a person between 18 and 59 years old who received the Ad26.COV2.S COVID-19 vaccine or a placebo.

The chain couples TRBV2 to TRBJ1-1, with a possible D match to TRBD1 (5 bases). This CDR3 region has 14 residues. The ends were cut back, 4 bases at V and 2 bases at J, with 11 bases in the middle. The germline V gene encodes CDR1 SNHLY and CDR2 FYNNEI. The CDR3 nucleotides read TGTGCCAGCAGTGGACAGACCGTCAACACTGAAGCTTTCTTT. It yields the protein CASSGQTVNTEAFF. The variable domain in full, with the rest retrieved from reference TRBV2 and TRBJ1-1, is EPEVTQTPSHQVTQMGQEVILRCVPISNHLYFYWYRQILGQKVEFLVSFYNNEISEKSEIFDDQFSVERPDGSNFTLKIRSTKLEDSAMYFCASSGQTVNTEAFFGQGTRLTVV.

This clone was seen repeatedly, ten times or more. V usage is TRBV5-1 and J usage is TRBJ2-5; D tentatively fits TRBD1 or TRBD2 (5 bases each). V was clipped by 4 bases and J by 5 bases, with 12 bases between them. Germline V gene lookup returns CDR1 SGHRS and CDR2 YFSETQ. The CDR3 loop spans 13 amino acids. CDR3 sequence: CASSPWGSETQYF. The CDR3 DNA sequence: TGCGCCAGCAGCCCATGGGGGTCGGAGACCCAGTACTTC.

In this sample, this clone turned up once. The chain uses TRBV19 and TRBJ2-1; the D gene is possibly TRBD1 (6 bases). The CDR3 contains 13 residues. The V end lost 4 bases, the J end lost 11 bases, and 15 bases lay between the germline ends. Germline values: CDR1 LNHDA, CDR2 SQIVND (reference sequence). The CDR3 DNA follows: TGTGCCAGTAGTAAGGGGATCGGGACACAGCAGTTCTTC. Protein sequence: CASSKGIGTQQFF.

CDR3 residues: CAWSLDTEAFF. The DNA of the CDR3 is TGTGCCTGGAGCTTAGACACTGAAGCTTTCTTT. The J gene is TRBJ1-1, the V gene TRBV30; D uncertain. V shed 3 bases and J shed 3 bases, with 5 bases lying between them. Germline V gene data show CDR1 as GTSNPN and CDR2 as SVGIG (reference sequence). The CDR3 spans 11 residues.

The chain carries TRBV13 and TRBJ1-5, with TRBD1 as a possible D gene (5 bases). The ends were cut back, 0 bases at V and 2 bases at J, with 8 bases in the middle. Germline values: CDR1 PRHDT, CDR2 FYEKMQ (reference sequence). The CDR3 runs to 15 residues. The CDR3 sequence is CASSLGTVRNQPQHF. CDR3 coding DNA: TGTGCCAGCAGCTTAGGGACAGTTCGCAATCAGCCCCAGCATTTT.

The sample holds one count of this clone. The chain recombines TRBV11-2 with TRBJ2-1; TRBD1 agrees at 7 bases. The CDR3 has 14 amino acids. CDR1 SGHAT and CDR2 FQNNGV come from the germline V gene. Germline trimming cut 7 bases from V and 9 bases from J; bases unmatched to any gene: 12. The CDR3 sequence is CASNNRGAGGEQFF. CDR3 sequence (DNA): TGTGCCAGCAACAACCGAGGGGCAGGGGGTGAGCAGTTCTTC.

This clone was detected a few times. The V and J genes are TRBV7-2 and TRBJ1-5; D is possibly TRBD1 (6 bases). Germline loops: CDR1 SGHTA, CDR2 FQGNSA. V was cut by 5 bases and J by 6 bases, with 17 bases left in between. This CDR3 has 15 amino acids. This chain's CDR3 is CASSQDSGAGQPQHF. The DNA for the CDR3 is TGTGCCAGCAGCCAGGACAGCGGAGCAGGTCAGCCCCAGCATTTT.

The CDR3: CASSRGRGEAFF. The CDR3 DNA follows: TGTGCCAGCAGCCGGGGGAGGGGCGAAGCTTTCTTT. The chain recombines TRBV7-9 with TRBJ1-1, with D possibly TRBD1 on 5 matching bases. V was clipped by 5 bases and J by 8 bases, with 12 bases between them. Looked up from germline, CDR1 is SEHNR and CDR2 is FQNEAQ (reference sequence). The CDR3 is 12 amino acids.

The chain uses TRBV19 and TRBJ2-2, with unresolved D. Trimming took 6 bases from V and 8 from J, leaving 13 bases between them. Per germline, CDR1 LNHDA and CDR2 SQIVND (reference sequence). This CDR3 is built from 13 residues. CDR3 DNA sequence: TGTGCCAGTAGCCCAATGGGGTCAGGGGAGCTGTTTTTT. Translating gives CASSPMGSGELFF.

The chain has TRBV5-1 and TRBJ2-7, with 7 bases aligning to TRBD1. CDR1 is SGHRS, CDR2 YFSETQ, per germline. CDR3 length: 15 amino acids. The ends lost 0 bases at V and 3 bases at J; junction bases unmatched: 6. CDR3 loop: CASSLVPGGIYEQYF. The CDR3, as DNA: TGCGCCAGCAGCTTGGTTCCAGGGGGAATCTACGAGCAGTACTTC.

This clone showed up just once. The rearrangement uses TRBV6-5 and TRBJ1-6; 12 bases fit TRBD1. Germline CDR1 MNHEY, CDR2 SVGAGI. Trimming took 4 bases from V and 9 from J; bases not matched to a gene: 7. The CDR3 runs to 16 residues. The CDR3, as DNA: TGTGCCAGCAGTTTGGGACAGGGGGCAGGATTTTCACCCCTCCACTTT. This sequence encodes CASSLGQGAGFSPLHF.

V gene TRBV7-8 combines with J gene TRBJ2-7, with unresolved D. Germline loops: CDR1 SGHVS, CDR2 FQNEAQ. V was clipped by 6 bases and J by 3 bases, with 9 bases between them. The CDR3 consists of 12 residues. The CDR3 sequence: CASSLSGYEQYF. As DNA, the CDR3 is TGTGCCAGCAGTCTGTCGGGCTACGAGCAGTACTTC. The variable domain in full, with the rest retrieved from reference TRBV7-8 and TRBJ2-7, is GAGVSQSPRYKVAKRGQDVALRCDPISGHVSLFWYQQALGQGPEFLTYFQNEAQLDKSGLPSDRFFAERPEGSVSTLKIQRTQQEDSAVYLCASSLSGYEQYFGPGTRLTVT.

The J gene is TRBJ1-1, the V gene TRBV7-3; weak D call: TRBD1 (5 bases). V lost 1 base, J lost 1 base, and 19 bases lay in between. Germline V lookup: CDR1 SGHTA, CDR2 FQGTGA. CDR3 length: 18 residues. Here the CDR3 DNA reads TGTGCCAGCAGCTTAAAGAGTGCCCCGACAGCACGGAACACTGAAGCTTTCTTT. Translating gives CASSLKSAPTARNTEAFF.

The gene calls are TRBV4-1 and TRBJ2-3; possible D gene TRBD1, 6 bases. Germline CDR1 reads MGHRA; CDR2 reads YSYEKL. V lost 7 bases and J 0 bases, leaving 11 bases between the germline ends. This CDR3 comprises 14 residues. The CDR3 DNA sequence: TGCGCCAGCACCCGGACAGCTAGCACAGATACGCAGTATTTT. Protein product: CASTRTASTDTQYF.

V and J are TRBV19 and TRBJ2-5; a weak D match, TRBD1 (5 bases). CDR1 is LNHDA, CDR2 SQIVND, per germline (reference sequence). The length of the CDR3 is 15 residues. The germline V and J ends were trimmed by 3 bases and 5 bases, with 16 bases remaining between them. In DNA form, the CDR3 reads TGTGCCAGTAGTATTCAGGGCTTGAATGGGGAGACCCAGTACTTC. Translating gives CASSIQGLNGETQYF.

CDR3 in amino acids: CAISEGEGDTQYF. The CDR3 region has the DNA TGTGCCATCAGTGAGGGTGAGGGCGATACGCAGTATTTT. The V and J genes are TRBV10-3 and TRBJ2-3, with D tentatively TRBD2 (5 bases). The CDR3 is made up of 13 amino acids. The V and J ends lost 2 bases and 6 bases respectively, with 9 bases between them. CDR1 is ENHRY, CDR2 SYGVKD, per germline.

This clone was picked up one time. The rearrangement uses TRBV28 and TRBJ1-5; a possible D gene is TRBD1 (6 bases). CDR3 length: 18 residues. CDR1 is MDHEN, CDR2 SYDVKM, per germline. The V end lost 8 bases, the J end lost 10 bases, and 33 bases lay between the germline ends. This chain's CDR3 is CASPPAGVGGHISSPQHF. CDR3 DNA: TGTGCCAGCCCCCCCGCGGGGGTAGGGGGGCATATCAGTAGTCCCCAGCATTTT.

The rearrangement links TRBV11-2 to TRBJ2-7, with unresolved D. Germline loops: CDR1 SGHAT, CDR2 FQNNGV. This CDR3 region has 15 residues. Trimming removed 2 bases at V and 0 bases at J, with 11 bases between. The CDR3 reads CASSLSTKSSYEQYF. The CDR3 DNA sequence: TGTGCCAGCAGCTTATCGACCAAAAGCTCCTACGAGCAGTACTTC.

The CDR3 is CASSQDFQAKAFF. The CDR3 DNA reads as TGTGCCAGCAGCCAAGATTTCCAGGCGAAAGCTTTCTTT. The chain recombines TRBV4-2 with TRBJ1-1; no firm D call. Trimming shortened V by 0 bases and J by 9 bases, and 11 bases separated the two germline ends. The germline gives CDR1 LGHNA, CDR2 YNFKEQ. The CDR3 spans 13 residues.

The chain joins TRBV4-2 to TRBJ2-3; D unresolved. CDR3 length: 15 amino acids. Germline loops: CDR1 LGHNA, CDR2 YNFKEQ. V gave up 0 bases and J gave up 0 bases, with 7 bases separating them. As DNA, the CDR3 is TGTGCCAGCAGCCAAGAACCGGGTAGCACAGATACGCAGTATTTT. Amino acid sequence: CASSQEPGSTDTQYF.